Listed here is a single TCR beta chain. Clones were sequenced by immunoSEQ multiplex PCR, and TCRdb holds only the in-frame ones, with some missing. Here the sample spans roughly 70,000 clones, under 95% being singletons. The data originate from a study of T cell clones after liver transplantation. Study overall: Blood was drawn pre-transplant, before withdrawal, and after full or failed withdrawal.

Germline values: CDR1 SGHVS, CDR2 FNYEAQ. With 5 bases clipped from V and 0 bases from J, the junction kept 3 bases outside the gene matches. This CDR3 contains 15 residues. The sequenced sample was CD4+ T cells from blood, obtained before liver transplant. This receptor was obtained from a human donor who received a liver transplant. The V gene is TRBV7-6, the J gene TRBJ2-7; TRBD1 aligns across 11 bases. CDR3 sequence reads: CASSRGTGGSYEQYF. The DNA for the CDR3 is TGTGCCAGCAGCAGAGGGACAGGGGGCTCCTACGAGCAGTACTTC.